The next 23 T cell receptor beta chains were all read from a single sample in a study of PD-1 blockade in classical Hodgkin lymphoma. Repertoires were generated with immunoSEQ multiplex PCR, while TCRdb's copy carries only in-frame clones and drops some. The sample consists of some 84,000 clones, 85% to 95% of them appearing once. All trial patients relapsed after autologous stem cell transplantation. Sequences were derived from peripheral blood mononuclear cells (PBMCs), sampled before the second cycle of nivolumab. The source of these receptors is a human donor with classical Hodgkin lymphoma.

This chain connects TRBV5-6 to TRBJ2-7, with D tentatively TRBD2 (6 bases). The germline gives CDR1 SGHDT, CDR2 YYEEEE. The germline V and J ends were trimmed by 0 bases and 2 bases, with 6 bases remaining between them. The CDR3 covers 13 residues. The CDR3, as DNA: TGTGCCAGCAGCTTGGGGACTACCTACGAGCAGTACTTC. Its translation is CASSLGTTYEQYF.

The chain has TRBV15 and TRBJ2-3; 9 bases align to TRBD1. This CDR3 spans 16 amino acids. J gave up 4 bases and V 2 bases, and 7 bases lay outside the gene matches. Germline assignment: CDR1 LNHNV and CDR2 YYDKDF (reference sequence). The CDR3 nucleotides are TGTGCCACCAGCAGAAGCCGGGACAGGGTAGCAGATACGCAGTATTTT. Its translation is CATSRSRDRVADTQYF. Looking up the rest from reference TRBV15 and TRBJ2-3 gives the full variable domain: DAMVIQNPRYQVTQFGKPVTLSCSQTLNHNVMYWYQQKSSQAPKLLFHYYDKDFNNEADTPDNFQSRRPNTSFCFLDIRSPGLGDTAMYLCATSRSRDRVADTQYFGPGTRLTVL.

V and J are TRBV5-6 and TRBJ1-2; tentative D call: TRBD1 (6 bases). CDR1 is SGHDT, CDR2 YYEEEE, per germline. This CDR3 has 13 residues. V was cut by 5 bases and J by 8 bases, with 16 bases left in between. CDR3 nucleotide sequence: TGTGCCAGCAGACTTAACCAGGGGTACGGCTACACCTTC. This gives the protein CASRLNQGYGYTF.

The CDR3 here is CASSEEVNTEAFF. The DNA of the CDR3 is TGTGCCAGCAGTGAAGAAGTGAACACTGAAGCTTTCTTT. The V gene is TRBV2, the J gene TRBJ1-1; D uncertain. V lost 1 base and J 0 bases, leaving 3 bases between the germline ends. The CDR3 length is 13 residues. The V gene's germline CDR1 is SNHLY and CDR2 FYNNEI.

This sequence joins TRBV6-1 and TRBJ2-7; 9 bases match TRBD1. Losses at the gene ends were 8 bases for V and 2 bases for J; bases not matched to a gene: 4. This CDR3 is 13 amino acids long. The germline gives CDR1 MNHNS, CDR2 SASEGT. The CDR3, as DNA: TGTGCCAGCCGGGACAGGGCGGCCTACGAGCAGTACTTC. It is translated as CASRDRAAYEQYF.

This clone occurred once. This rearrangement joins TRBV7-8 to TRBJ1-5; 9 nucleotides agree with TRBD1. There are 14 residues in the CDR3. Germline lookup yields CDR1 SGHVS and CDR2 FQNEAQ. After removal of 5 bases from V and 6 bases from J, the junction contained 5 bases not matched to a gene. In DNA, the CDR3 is TGTGCCAGCAGCGGAGACAGGGGGGTTCAGCCCCAGCATTTT. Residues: CASSGDRGVQPQHF.

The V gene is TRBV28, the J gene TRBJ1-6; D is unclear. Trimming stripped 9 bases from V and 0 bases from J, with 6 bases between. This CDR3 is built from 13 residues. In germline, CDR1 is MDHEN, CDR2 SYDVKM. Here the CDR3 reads CASRDSYNSPLHF. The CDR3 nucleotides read TGTGCCAGTAGAGACTCCTATAATTCACCCCTCCACTTT.

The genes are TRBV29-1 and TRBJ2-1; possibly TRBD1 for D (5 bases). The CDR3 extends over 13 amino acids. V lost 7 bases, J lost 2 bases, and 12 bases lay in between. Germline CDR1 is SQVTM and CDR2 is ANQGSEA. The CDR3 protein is CSGFSGTYNEQFF. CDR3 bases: TGCAGCGGATTTTCAGGGACCTACAATGAGCAGTTCTTC.

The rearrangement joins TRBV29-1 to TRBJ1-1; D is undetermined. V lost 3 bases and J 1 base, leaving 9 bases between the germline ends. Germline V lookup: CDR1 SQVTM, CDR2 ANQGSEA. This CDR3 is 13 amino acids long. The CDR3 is CSVDSGENTEAFF. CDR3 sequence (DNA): TGCAGCGTTGATTCTGGGGAGAACACTGAAGCTTTCTTT.

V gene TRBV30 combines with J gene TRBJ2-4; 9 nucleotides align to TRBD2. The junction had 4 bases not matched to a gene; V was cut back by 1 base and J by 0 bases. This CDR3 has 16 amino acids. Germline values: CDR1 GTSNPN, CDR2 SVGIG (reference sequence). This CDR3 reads CAWSGLAGQAKNIQYF. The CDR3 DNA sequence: TGTGCCTGGAGTGGTCTAGCGGGACAAGCCAAAAACATTCAGTACTTC.

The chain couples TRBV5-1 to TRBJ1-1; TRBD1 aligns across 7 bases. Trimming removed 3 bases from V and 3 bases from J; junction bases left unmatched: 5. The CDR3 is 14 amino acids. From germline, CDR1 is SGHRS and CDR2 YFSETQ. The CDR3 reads CASSWGQFDTEAFF. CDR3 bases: TGCGCCAGCAGCTGGGGACAGTTCGACACTGAAGCTTTCTTT.

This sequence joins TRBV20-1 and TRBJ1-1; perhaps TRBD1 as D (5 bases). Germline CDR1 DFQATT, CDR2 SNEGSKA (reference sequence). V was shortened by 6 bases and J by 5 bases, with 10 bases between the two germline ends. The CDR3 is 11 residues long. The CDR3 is CSAVRGTEAFF. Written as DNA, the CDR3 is TGCAGTGCGGTGAGGGGAACTGAAGCTTTCTTT.

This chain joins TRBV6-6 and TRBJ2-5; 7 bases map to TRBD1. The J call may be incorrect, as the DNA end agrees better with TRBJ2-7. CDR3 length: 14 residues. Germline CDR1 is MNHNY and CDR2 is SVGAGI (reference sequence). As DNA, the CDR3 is TGTGCCAGCAGTTACAGGGGGACAGTCTACGAGCAGTACTTC. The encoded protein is CASSYRGTVYEQYF.

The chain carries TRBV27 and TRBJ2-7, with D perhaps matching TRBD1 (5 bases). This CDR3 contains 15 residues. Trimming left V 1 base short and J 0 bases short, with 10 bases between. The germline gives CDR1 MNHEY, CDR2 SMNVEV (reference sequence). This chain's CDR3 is CASSLLKGHSYEQYF. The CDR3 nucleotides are TGTGCCAGCAGTTTATTAAAGGGGCACTCCTACGAGCAGTACTTC.

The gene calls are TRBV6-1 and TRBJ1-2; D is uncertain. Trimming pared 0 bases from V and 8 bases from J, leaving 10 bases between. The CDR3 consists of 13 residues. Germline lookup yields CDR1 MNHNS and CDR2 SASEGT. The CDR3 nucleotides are TGTGCCAGCAGTGAAGCCCCAGTTAGGGGCTACACCTTC. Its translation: CASSEAPVRGYTF.

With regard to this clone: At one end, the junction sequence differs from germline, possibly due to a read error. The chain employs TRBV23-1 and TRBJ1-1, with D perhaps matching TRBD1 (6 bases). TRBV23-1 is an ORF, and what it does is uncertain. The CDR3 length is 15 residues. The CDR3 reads CASSSIGQPNAEAFF. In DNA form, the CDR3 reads TGCGCCAGCAGTTCCATCGGACAGCCGAACGCTGAAGCTTTCTTT.

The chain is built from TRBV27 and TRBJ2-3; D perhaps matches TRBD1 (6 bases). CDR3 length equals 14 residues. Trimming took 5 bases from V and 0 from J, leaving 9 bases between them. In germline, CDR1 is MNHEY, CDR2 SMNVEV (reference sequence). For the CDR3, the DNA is TGTGCCAGCAGTAAACAGGGAAGCACAGATACGCAGTATTTT. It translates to CASSKQGSTDTQYF.

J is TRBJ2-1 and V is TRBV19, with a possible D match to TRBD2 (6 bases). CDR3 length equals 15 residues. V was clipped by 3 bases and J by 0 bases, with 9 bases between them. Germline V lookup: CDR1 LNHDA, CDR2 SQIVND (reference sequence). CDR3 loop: CASSIRLGSYNEQFF. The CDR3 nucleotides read TGTGCCAGTAGTATCCGACTAGGCTCCTACAATGAGCAGTTCTTC. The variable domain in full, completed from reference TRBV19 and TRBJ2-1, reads DGGITQSPKYLFRKEGQNVTLSCEQNLNHDAMYWYRQDPGQGLRLIYYSQIVNDFQKGDIAEGYSVSREKKESFPLTVTSAQKNPTAFYLCASSIRLGSYNEQFFGPGTRLTVL.

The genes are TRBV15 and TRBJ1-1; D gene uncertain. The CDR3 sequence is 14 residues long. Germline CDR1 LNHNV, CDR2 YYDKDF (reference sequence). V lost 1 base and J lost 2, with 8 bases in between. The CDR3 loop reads CATSRGTANTEAFF. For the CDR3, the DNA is TGTGCCACCAGCAGAGGAACGGCTAACACTGAAGCTTTCTTT.

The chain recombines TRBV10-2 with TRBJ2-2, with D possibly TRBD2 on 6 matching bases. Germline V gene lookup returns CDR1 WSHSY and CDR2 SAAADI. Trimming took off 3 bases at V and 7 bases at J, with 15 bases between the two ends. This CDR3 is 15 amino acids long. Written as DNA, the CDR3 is TGCGCCAGCAGTGAAAGGCTAGCGATGGTCGGGGAGCTGTTTTTT. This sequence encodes CASSERLAMVGELFF.

The CDR3 protein is CASSPNVQGETQYF. CDR3 nucleotides: TGTGCCAGCAGCCCCAATGTCCAGGGCGAGACCCAGTACTTC. The V gene is TRBV9, the J gene TRBJ2-5; a weak D match, TRBD1 (5 bases). V was trimmed by 4 bases and J by 5 bases, leaving 15 bases between them. The CDR3 has 14 residues. Germline CDR1 SGDLS, CDR2 YYNGEE.

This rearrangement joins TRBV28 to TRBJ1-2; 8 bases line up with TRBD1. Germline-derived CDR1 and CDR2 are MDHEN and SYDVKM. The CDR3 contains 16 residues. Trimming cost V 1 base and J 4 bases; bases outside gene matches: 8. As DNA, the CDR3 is TGTGCCAGCAGTTTATACAGCACCGACAGGGGCTATGGCTACACCTTC. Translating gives CASSLYSTDRGYGYTF.

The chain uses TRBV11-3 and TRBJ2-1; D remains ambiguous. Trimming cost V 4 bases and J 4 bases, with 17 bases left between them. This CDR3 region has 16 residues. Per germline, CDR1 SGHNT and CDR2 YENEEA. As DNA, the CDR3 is TGTGCCAGCAGCTCCGCCCCCGGGCAGGTATACAATGAGCAGTTCTTC. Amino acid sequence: CASSSAPGQVYNEQFF.